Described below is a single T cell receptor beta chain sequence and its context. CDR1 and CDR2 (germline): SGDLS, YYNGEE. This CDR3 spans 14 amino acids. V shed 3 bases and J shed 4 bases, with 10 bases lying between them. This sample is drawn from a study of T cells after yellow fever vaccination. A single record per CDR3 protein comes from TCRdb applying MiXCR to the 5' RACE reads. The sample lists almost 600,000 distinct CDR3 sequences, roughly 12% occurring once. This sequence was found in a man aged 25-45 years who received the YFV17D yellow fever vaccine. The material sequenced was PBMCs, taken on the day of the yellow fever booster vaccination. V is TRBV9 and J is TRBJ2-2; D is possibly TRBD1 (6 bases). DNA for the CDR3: TGTGCCAGCAGCGCACAGGGTATCACCGGGGAGCTGTTTTTT. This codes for CASSAQGITGELFF.